Listed below are T cell receptor beta chains from one sample, sequenced in a study of control samples from healthy donors and cancer patients. Repertoires were generated with immunoSEQ multiplex PCR, while TCRdb's copy carries only in-frame clones and drops some. The data show roughly 170,000 clones, 70% to 90% seen once. Sequencing was performed on blood. All receptors come from a woman in her 30s in good health. CDR3s include the opening cysteine and the closing phenylalanine or tryptophan. The order of the fields is V gene, D gene, clone size, J gene, CDR3 DNA, CDR3 protein. A D gene is named only where the DNA matches it firmly. Clone size, where shown, is once, few, many, or a class for clones that have expanded.

TRBV3-1/TRBV3-2	.	.	TRBJ1-2	TGTGCCAGCAGCCAAGAGTTCGCCAGCCTCTATGGCTACACCTTC	CASSQEFASLYGYTF
TRBV6-4	.	.	TRBJ1-6	TGTGCCAGCAGTGACCAGGGGAGCAATTCACCCCTCCACTTT	CASSDQGSNSPLHF
TRBV5-4	TRBD1	.	TRBJ2-2	TGTGCCAGCAGCCGCACGGGACAGTTGAACACCGGGGAGCTGTTTTTT	CASSRTGQLNTGELFF
TRBV21-1	.	.	TRBJ1-6	TGTGCCAGCAGCAGGCACGGTGATGGCGATTCACCCCTCCACTTT	CASSRHGDGDSPLHF
TRBV7-9	.	.	TRBJ2-1	TGTGCCAGCAGTTCCTTGGACGGGAAAAGCTCCTACAGGAAGCAGTTCTTC	CASSSLDGKSSYRKQFF
TRBV5-4	.	.	TRBJ1-1	TGTGCCAGCAGCTTGGGTCCGGGGGAGAACACTGAAGCTTTCTTT	CASSLGPGENTEAFF
TRBV27	.	.	TRBJ1-2	TGTGCCAGCAGTCCCTGGGAGCATTTTAACTATGGCCACACCTTC	CASSPWEHFNYGHTF
TRBV6-1	.	.	TRBJ1-4	TGTGCCAGCAGTGAAAGCCAGGGGAGGTCGGAAAAACTGTTTTTT	CASSESQGRSEKLFF
TRBV2	TRBD1	medium-sized	TRBJ1-1	TGTGCCAGCAGCAAACCCTGGACAGGGAAACAGGACACTGAAGCTTTCTTT	CASSKPWTGKQDTEAFF
TRBV4-1	.	.	TRBJ2-1	TGCGCCAGCAGCTACCGAAACCCGGGTCCCAAGCATGAGCAGTTCTTC	CASSYRNPGPKHEQFF
TRBV11-2	.	.	TRBJ1-1	TGTGCCAGCCGCGGCGAGGGGGTGAACACTGAAGCTTTCTTT	CASRGEGVNTEAFF
TRBV5-1	TRBD1	.	TRBJ2-2	TGCGCCAGCAGCCCGTCCGGGACAGTTCAAACCGGGGAGCTGTTTTTT	CASSPSGTVQTGELFF
TRBV7-9	.	once	TRBJ2-1	TGTGCCAGCAGCTCAACCAAACCGGACCGGGAGTATGGCAATGAGCAGTTCTTC	CASSSTKPDREYGNEQFF
TRBV14	.	.	TRBJ2-3	TGTGCCAGCAGCCAAGCAGATACGCAGTATTTT	CASSQADTQYF
TRBV27	.	.	TRBJ1-1	TGTGCCAGCAGTTTACAGGGGCAGAACACTGAAGCTTTCTTT	CASSLQGQNTEAFF
TRBV15	.	.	TRBJ1-1	TGTGCCACCAGCACCTCCCGGGGGCAGGGCACTGAAGCTTTCTTT	CATSTSRGQGTEAFF
TRBV13	.	.	TRBJ2-3	TGTGCCAGCAGCTTAGGCCTGGAAGGACTCACAGATACGCAGTATTTT	CASSLGLEGLTDTQYF
TRBV15	.	.	TRBJ2-2	TGTGCCACCAGCAGAGTAATAGGGCAGGGCACCGGGGAGCTGTTTTTT	CATSRVIGQGTGELFF
TRBV4-1	.	.	TRBJ2-1	TGCGCCAGCAGCCAAGAAAATGGGCCCCCGGGTAGGCAGTTCTTC	CASSQENGPPGRQFF
TRBV28	.	once	TRBJ1-4	TGTGCCAGCAGCCAAACGGGAGGAGGAAAACTGTTTTTT	CASSQTGGGKLFF
TRBV15	.	once	TRBJ2-5	TGTGCCACCAGCAGAGATGATGTGGCCCGAGAGACCCAGTACTTC	CATSRDDVARETQYF
TRBV13	.	.	TRBJ2-1	TGTGCCAGCAGCTTCGGGCGCGGGGACAATGAGCAGTTCTTC	CASSFGRGDNEQFF
TRBV10-3	.	.	TRBJ1-2	TGTGCCATCAGTGACAGGGAGAACTATGGCTACACCTTC	CAISDRENYGYTF
TRBV5-8	.	.	TRBJ2-7	TGTGCCAGCAGCCCCCCATGGACCTACGAGCAGTACTTC	CASSPPWTYEQYF
TRBV24-1	TRBD1	.	TRBJ2-3	TGTGCCACCAGTGATCCGACAGGGACCTCCACAGATACGCAGTATTTT	CATSDPTGTSTDTQYF
TRBV19	TRBD1	.	TRBJ1-5	TGTGCCAGTAGTATGAGGACAGGGGATAGGGGCAATCAGCCCCAGCATTTT	CASSMRTGDRGNQPQHF
TRBV10-3	TRBD1	.	TRBJ1-2	TGTGCCACCGGGACAGCGGACTATGGCTACACCTTC	CATGTADYGYTF
TRBV27	TRBD1	.	TRBJ1-6	TGTGCCAGCAGTTTTGGACAGGAAAATTCACCCCTCCACTTT	CASSFGQENSPLHF
TRBV9	.	few	TRBJ1-1	TGTGCCAGCAGCGTAGGGTCGAACACTGAAGCTTTCTTT	CASSVGSNTEAFF
TRBV29-1	.	once	TRBJ2-3	TGCAGCGGCCAGGGGGATACGCAGTATTTT	CSGQGDTQYF
TRBV5-1	.	.	TRBJ1-6	TGCGCCAGCAGCACCCAGAGCTCCTATAATTCACCCCTCCACTTT	CASSTQSSYNSPLHF
TRBV6-2/TRBV6-3	.	few	TRBJ2-1	TGTGCCAGCAGTCCATTTTTGGGGGATTCCTACAATGAGCAGTTCTTC	CASSPFLGDSYNEQFF
TRBV30	.	.	TRBJ2-1	TGTGCCTGGTCCGGAAGCTCCTACAATGAGCAGTTCTTC	CAWSGSSYNEQFF
TRBV27	.	once	TRBJ2-3	TGTGCCAGCAGCCCCCCCGGCGGGGGCACAGATACGCAGTATTTT	CASSPPGGGTDTQYF
TRBV29-1	TRBD2	few	TRBJ2-1	TGCAGCGTTCCAATCATCACAACTAGCGTACGCTCCTACAATGAGCAGTTCTTC	CSVPIITTSVRSYNEQFF
TRBV3-1/TRBV3-2	.	.	TRBJ2-1	TGTGCCAGCAGCCAGGTTAGGGGCGGGAATGAGCAGTTCTTC	CASSQVRGGNEQFF
TRBV19	TRBD1	.	TRBJ2-2	TGTGCCAGTAGTATAGCAGGGGGAGGGGAGCTGTTTTTT	CASSIAGGGELFF
TRBV6-5	TRBD1	.	TRBJ1-2	TGTGCCAGCAGTTTGGGACAGGCGGGGCCGTATGGCTACACCTTC	CASSLGQAGPYGYTF
TRBV14	.	.	TRBJ2-6	TGTGCCAGCAGTCTAACAGCCGGGACGAGTGATGGGGCCAACGTCCTGACTTTC	CASSLTAGTSDGANVLTF
TRBV5-1	TRBD1	.	TRBJ1-1	TGCGCCAGCAGCGCAGGTGGGGGGACAGCGAACACTGAAGCTTTCTTT	CASSAGGGTANTEAFF
TRBV7-9	TRBD1	.	TRBJ1-4	TGTGCCAGCAGTCTAGGACAGGGGGTTTCAACTAATGAAAAACTGTTTTTT	CASSLGQGVSTNEKLFF
TRBV7-9	.	.	TRBJ1-2	TGTGCCAGCAGCTCTGACCGGGACATGGGCTCGGGGGGCTACACCTTC	CASSSDRDMGSGGYTF
TRBV28	.	.	TRBJ2-4	TGTGCCAGCAGTTTAGGGGCCCGAGTTAAATTC	CASSLGARVKF
TRBV11-2	TRBD2	.	TRBJ2-1	TGTGCCAGCAGTTCGACTAGCGGTGCCTACAATGAGCAGTTCTTC	CASSSTSGAYNEQFF
TRBV27	.	.	TRBJ1-1	TGTGCCACCGCCGAGAGGGGGATCACTGAAGCTTTCTTT	CATAERGITEAFF
TRBV27	.	.	TRBJ1-2	TGTGCCAGCAGCCGATCCCTTCAGGGGATCTATGGCTACACCTTC	CASSRSLQGIYGYTF
TRBV7-9	.	.	TRBJ1-1	TGTGCCAGCAGCGGTAACGTGGGTGAAGCTTTCTTT	CASSGNVGEAFF
TRBV27	.	.	TRBJ2-7	TGTGCCAGCAGTTGGGGGGGCGACTACGAGCAGTACTTC	CASSWGGDYEQYF
TRBV12-3/TRBV12-4	.	.	TRBJ1-1	TGTGCCAGCAGTTGGGGGACTGAAGCTTTCTTT	CASSWGTEAFF
TRBV28	.	.	TRBJ1-1	TGTGCCAGCAGACTGACCCCCAGTGAAGCTTTCTTT	CASRLTPSEAFF
TRBV7-9	.	.	TRBJ2-1	TGTGCCAGCAGCTTATACGGCAGGGTGGATGAGCAGTTCTTC	CASSLYGRVDEQFF
TRBV3-1/TRBV3-2	.	.	TRBJ1-2	TGTGCCAGCACACCCCATCCGACAGACCTAAATGGCTACACCTTC	CASTPHPTDLNGYTF